A single sample is the source of the 12 T cell receptor beta chains below, sequenced in a study of post-analysis software for immune sequencing data. Study-wide results and limits: Included in a set of roughly five TRBV segments more frequent in patients than controls were TRBV5-6, TRBV5-1 and TRBV20-1.

Which antigens these TCRs recognize remains unknown. TCR beta cDNA libraries included unique molecular identifiers. Each CDR3 protein gets one entry after TCRdb re-called the PCR reads with MiXCR. Among 750,000 to 900,000 distinct CDR3 sequences listed, around 45% were seen once. The sample consisted of blood. These receptor sequences come from a girl aged 10-17 years with multiple sclerosis.

In nucleotides, the CDR3 is TGTGCCAGCAGTCGGACTAGCGGAGAAGAGACCCAGTACTTC. This translates into CASSRTSGEETQYF. This chain connects TRBV2 to TRBJ2-5; 10 bases are shared with TRBD2. CDR3 length: 14 amino acids. Germline V gene sequence: CDR1 SNHLY, CDR2 FYNNEI. The V and J ends lost 5 bases and 3 bases, in that order; junction bases with no gene match: 3. Looking up the rest from reference TRBV2 and TRBJ2-5 gives the full variable domain: EPEVTQTPSHQVTQMGQEVILRCVPISNHLYFYWYRQILGQKVEFLVSFYNNEISEKSEIFDDQFSVERPDGSNFTLKIRSTKLEDSAMYFCASSRTSGEETQYFGPGTRLLVL.

V is TRBV6-6 and J is TRBJ1-1; D uncertain. V was cut by 2 bases and J by 1 base, with 8 bases left in between. The CDR3 has 14 residues. Germline CDR1 and CDR2: MNHNY and SVGAGI (reference sequence). Here the CDR3 reads CASSYRQANTEAFF. DNA for the CDR3: TGTGCCAGCAGTTACAGGCAGGCGAACACTGAAGCTTTCTTT.

A few counts support this clonotype. The chain links TRBV6-1 to TRBJ2-1; TRBD2 matches 9 bases. The CDR3 runs to 15 residues. After removal of 5 bases from V and 4 bases from J, the junction contained 6 bases not matched to a gene. CDR1 is MNHNS and CDR2 is SASEGT in the germline V gene. The CDR3 DNA is TGTGCCAGCAGTATGGCGGGAGGGGGATACAATGAGCAGTTCTTC. Protein: CASSMAGGGYNEQFF.

Only a few counts were recorded for this clonotype. This chain connects TRBV7-2 to TRBJ2-7; 11 bases match TRBD1. This CDR3 has 17 residues. V dropped 3 bases and J dropped 2; count of bases not matched to a gene: 9. CDR1 is SGHTA, CDR2 FQGNSA, per germline. In DNA, the CDR3 is TGTGCCAGCAGCTTGAAGGGACAGGGGGACGCTGCCTACGAGCAGTACTTC. Protein: CASSLKGQGDAAYEQYF.

This chain's CDR3 is CASTDSSGYNEQFF. CDR3 in DNA: TGCGCCAGCACGGATTCTAGCGGCTACAATGAGCAGTTCTTC. The genes are TRBV5-1 and TRBJ2-1; 7 positions match TRBD2. The ends lost 6 bases at V and 3 bases at J; junction bases unmatched: 6. CDR1 is SGHRS and CDR2 is YFSETQ in the germline V gene. CDR3 size: 14 residues.

J is TRBJ1-2 and V is TRBV12-3 or TRBV12-4, with D possibly TRBD1 on 6 matching bases. Trimming removed 2 bases at V and 4 bases at J, with 14 bases between. The CDR3 loop spans 15 amino acids. The CDR3 spells CASSLRGRGVYGYTF. CDR3 sequence (DNA): TGTGCCAGCAGTTTACGTGGTAGGGGGGTCTATGGCTACACCTTC.

This clonotype showed up just a few times. The CDR3 sequence is CASSETDGRQFF. The CDR3 region has the DNA TGTGCCAGCAGCGAGACTGACGGACGGCAGTTCTTC. The chain is built from TRBV9 and TRBJ2-1; no clear D. Germline V gives CDR1 SGDLS, CDR2 YYNGEE. V was clipped by 3 bases and J by 12 bases, with 13 bases between them. The CDR3 consists of 12 residues.

J is TRBJ2-7 and V is TRBV2; 9 bases fit TRBD2. Germline CDR1 SNHLY, CDR2 FYNNEI. There are 14 residues in the CDR3. After removal of 6 bases from V and 3 bases from J, the junction contained 6 bases not matched to a gene. CDR3 protein: CASRRSGRGYEQYF. The CDR3 nucleotides read TGTGCCAGCAGACGTAGCGGGAGAGGCTACGAGCAGTACTTC. The entire variable domain, with the rest obtained from reference TRBV2 and TRBJ2-7, is as follows: EPEVTQTPSHQVTQMGQEVILRCVPISNHLYFYWYRQILGQKVEFLVSFYNNEISEKSEIFDDQFSVERPDGSNFTLKIRSTKLEDSAMYFCASRRSGRGYEQYFGPGTRLTVT.

The chain recombines TRBV4-3 with TRBJ1-2, with D possibly TRBD1 on 5 matching bases. The germline gives CDR1 LGHNA, CDR2 YSLEER. The CDR3 totals 16 residues. V lost 0 bases and J lost 4, with 15 bases in between. CDR3 coding DNA: TGCGCCAGCAGCCAAGATCGGAGGGGCGGCTTCTATGGCTACACCTTC. This encodes CASSQDRRGGFYGYTF.

The rearrangement joins TRBV28 to TRBJ2-7; 10 bases are shared with TRBD1. J lost 5 bases, V lost 3 bases, and 13 bases had no gene match. This CDR3 comprises 17 residues. Germline CDR1 is MDHEN and CDR2 is SYDVKM. Here the CDR3 DNA reads TGTGCCAGCAGTTTGGAGGGGACAGGGGCTTTAAGAGACGAGCAGTACTTC. Translated, it gives CASSLEGTGALRDEQYF.

The chain employs TRBV9 and TRBJ2-5; the D is unclear. The CDR3 has 14 residues. Germline V CDR1 and CDR2: SGDLS, YYNGEE. V lost 0 bases and J lost 0, with 6 bases in between. The CDR3 spells CASSVGNYQETQYF. The CDR3 DNA reads as TGTGCCAGCAGCGTAGGGAACTACCAAGAGACCCAGTACTTC.

This chain joins TRBV7-9 and TRBJ2-3; D may match TRBD1 or TRBD2 (5 bases each). Per germline, CDR1 SEHNR and CDR2 FQNEAQ (reference sequence). The V and J ends lost 0 bases and 2 bases respectively, with 9 bases between them. The CDR3 consists of 15 residues. The CDR3 spells CASSLASGATDTQYF. The DNA of the CDR3 is TGTGCCAGCAGCTTAGCCTCCGGGGCCACAGATACGCAGTATTTT.